These 9 T cell receptor beta chains share one sample of origin, sequenced in a study of human versus mouse CDR3 diversity and MHC coevolution. Using immunoSEQ multiplex PCR, the repertoire was profiled, and TCRdb retains in-frame clones only, with some absent. The sample holds around 74,000 clones; about nine tenths are singletons and the top ten take approximately 0.15%. Sequencing was done on a sample of naive CD4+ T cells from blood. Sample subset: CD45RO-negative CD62L-positive naive CD4 T cells. The receptor source for this set is a person aged 25 to 69 in good health.

V and J are TRBV19 and TRBJ2-5; a weak D match, TRBD2 (5 bases). The germline V gene encodes CDR1 LNHDA and CDR2 SQIVND (reference sequence). The V gene lost 1 base and the J gene lost 1 base, with 10 bases spanning the gap. The CDR3 runs to 15 residues. CDR3 in DNA: TGTGCCAGTAGTATAGCGGTAGCGAGCCAAGAGACCCAGTACTTC. Protein: CASSIAVASQETQYF.

The chain employs TRBV30 and TRBJ1-5; D possibly corresponds to TRBD1 (5 bases). Per the germline V gene, CDR1 is GTSNPN and CDR2 is SVGIG (reference sequence). CDR3 length: 13 amino acids. Trimming stripped 2 bases from V and 7 bases from J, with 12 bases between. CDR3 nucleotide sequence: TGTGCCTGGAGTTCCCAGGGTGGACAGCCCCAGCATTTT. This encodes CAWSSQGGQPQHF.

This clone was found once. The chain is built from TRBV19 and TRBJ2-7; 9 nucleotides align to TRBD1. The CDR3 loop spans 14 amino acids. Trimming cost V 5 bases and J 1 base; bases outside gene matches: 3. CDR1 is LNHDA, CDR2 SQIVND, per germline (reference sequence). CDR3 nucleotides: TGTGCCAGTAGTTCACAGGGGGCTTCCTACGAGCAGTACTTC. Its translation: CASSSQGASYEQYF.

The rearrangement uses TRBV7-9 and TRBJ1-2, with D possibly TRBD1 on 5 matching bases. V was clipped by 0 bases and J by 3 bases, with 17 bases between them. The CDR3 length is 17 residues. Germline lookup yields CDR1 SEHNR and CDR2 FQNEAQ (reference sequence). CDR3 sequence: CASSLATSTRVDYGYTF. As DNA, the CDR3 is TGTGCCAGCAGCTTAGCCACCTCGACCAGGGTGGACTATGGCTACACCTTC.

V and J are TRBV28 and TRBJ2-2; TRBD1 aligns across 10 bases. The CDR3 has 16 amino acids. V dropped 3 bases and J dropped 6; count of bases not matched to a gene: 7. CDR1 and CDR2 from the germline V gene are MDHEN and SYDVKM. CDR3 region: CASSFSGTGVAGELFF. CDR3 sequence (DNA): TGTGCCAGCAGTTTTTCCGGGACAGGGGTCGCCGGGGAGCTGTTTTTT.

V gene TRBV27 combines with J gene TRBJ2-1, with D perhaps TRBD2 (5 bases). Trimming took off 4 bases at V and 6 bases at J, with 13 bases between the two ends. This CDR3 is built from 14 residues. Germline values: CDR1 MNHEY, CDR2 SMNVEV (reference sequence). The CDR3 coding sequence is TGTGCCAGCAGTTCCCGGGGTTCGGGCAATGAGCAGTTCTTC. It translates to CASSSRGSGNEQFF.

The chain combines TRBV11-2 with TRBJ2-1, with 10 bases aligning to TRBD2. This CDR3 has 16 amino acids. V lost 5 bases, J lost 0 bases, and 4 bases stayed unmatched. The germline CDR1 and CDR2 sequences are SGHAT and FQNNGV. The CDR3 here is CASSQLAGSSYNEQFF. As DNA, the CDR3 is TGTGCCAGCAGCCAACTAGCGGGGAGCTCCTACAATGAGCAGTTCTTC. Complete variable domain (other parts from reference TRBV11-2 and TRBJ2-1): EAGVAQSPRYKIIEKRQSVAFWCNPISGHATLYWYQQILGQGPKLLIQFQNNGVVDDSQLPKDRFSAERLKGVDSTLKIQPAKLEDSAVYLCASSQLAGSSYNEQFFGPGTRLTVL.

The V and J genes are TRBV4-1 and TRBJ1-2, with 7 bases that match TRBD1. The ends lost 2 bases at V and 4 bases at J; junction bases unmatched: 7. In germline, CDR1 is MGHRA, CDR2 YSYEKL. The CDR3 is made up of 15 amino acids. The CDR3, as DNA: TGCGCCAGCAGCCAACAGACAGGGTCTTTCTATGGCTACACCTTC. This encodes CASSQQTGSFYGYTF.

Written as DNA, the CDR3 is TGTGCCAGCTCACCACTAGCGTTGACAGGGGACAATGAGCAGTTCTTC. Residues: CASSPLALTGDNEQFF. V gene TRBV18 combines with J gene TRBJ2-1, with TRBD1 identical over 8 bases. The junction had 7 bases not matched to a gene; V was cut back by 1 base and J by 5 bases. CDR1 and CDR2 (germline): KGHSH, LQKENI. This CDR3 spans 16 amino acids.